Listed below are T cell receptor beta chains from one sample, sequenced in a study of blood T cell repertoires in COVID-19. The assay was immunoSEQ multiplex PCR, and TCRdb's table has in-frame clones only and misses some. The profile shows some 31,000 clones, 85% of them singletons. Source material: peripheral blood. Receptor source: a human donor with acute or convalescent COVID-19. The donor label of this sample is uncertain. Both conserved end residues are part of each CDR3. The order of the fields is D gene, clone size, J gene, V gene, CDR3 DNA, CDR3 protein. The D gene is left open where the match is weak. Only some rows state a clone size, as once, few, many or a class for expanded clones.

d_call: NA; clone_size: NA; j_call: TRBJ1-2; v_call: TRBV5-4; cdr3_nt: TGTGCCAGCAGCCCGGGCGGGGGGGACTATGGCTACACCTTC; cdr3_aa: CASSPGGGDYGYTF
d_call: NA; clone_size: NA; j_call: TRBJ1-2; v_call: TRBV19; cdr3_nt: TGTGCCAGTAGTATAGATCCGCCTAGTGGCTACACCTTC; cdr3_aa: CASSIDPPSGYTF
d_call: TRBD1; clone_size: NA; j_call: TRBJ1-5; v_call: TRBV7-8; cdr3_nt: TGTGCCAGCAGCTTAGAGGGGACAGGGAGCAATCAGCCCCAGCATTTT; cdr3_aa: CASSLEGTGSNQPQHF
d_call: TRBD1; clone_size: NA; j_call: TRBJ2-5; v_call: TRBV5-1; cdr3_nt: TGCGCCAGCAGCCCCCTGACAGGGGGCACGGAGACCCAGTACTTC; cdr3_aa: CASSPLTGGTETQYF
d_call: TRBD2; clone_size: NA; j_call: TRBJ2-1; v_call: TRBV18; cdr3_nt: TGTGCCAGCTCGGGGGGACTAGGCACTGAGCAGTTCTTC; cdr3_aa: CASSGGLGTEQFF
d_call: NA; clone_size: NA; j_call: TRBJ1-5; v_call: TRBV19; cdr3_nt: TGTGCCAGTAGTTCAATCGTCATTAGGGGAAGCAATCAGCCCCAGCATTTT; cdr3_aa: CASSSIVIRGSNQPQHF
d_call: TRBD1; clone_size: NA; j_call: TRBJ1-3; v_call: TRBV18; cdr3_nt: TGTGCCAGCTCACAGGGGGCGAGCTCTGGAAACACCATATATTTT; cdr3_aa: CASSQGASSGNTIYF
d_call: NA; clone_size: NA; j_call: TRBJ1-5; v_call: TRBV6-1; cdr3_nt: TGTGCCAGCAGTGAAGCAGGGGTCAATCAGCCCCAGCATTTT; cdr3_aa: CASSEAGVNQPQHF
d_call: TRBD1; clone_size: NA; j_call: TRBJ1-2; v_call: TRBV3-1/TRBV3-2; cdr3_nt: TGTGCCAGCAGACCATCCGGGACAGGGTATGGCTACACCTTC; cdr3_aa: CASRPSGTGYGYTF
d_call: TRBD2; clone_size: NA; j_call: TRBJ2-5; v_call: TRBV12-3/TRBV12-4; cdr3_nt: TGTGCCAGTTCTAGCGGGAGGGGCGAGACCCAGTACTTC; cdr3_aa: CASSSGRGETQYF
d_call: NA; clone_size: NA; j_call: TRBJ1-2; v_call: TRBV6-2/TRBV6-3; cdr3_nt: TGTGCCAGCAGTTACTCGATAACAGAGGGAAACTATGGCTACACCTTC; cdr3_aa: CASSYSITEGNYGYTF
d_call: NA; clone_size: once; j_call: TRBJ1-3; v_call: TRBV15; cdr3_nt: TGTGCCACCAGCAGAGAACCATCGACATCCTCTGGAAACACCATATATTTT; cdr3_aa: CATSREPSTSSGNTIYF
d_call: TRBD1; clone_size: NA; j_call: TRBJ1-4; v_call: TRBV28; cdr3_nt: TGTGCCAGCCGTACAGGGGCAACTAATGAAAAACTGTTTTTT; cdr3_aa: CASRTGATNEKLFF
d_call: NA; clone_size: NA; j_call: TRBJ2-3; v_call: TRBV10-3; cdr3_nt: TGTGCCATCAGTGAGTTTGGCAGGGGAAGCTCAGATACGCAGTATTTT; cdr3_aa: CAISEFGRGSSDTQYF
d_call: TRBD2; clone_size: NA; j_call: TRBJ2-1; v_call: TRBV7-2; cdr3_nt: TGTGCCAGCAGCTTACGTCGGGCTAGCGGGGGTGAGGGGAATGAGCAGTTCTTC; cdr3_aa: CASSLRRASGGEGNEQFF
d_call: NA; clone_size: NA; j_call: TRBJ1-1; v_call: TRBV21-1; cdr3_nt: TGTGCCTTTTGGAGTCCATGGGACACTGAAGCTTTCTTT; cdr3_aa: CAFWSPWDTEAFF
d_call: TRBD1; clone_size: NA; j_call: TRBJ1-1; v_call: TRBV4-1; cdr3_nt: TGCGCCAGCAGCCCCGGACAGGGGGCAGGGAACACTGAAGCTTTCTTT; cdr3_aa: CASSPGQGAGNTEAFF
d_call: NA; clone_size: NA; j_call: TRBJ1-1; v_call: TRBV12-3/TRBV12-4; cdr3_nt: TGTGCCAGCAGCCTGGGAGTGAACACTGAAGCTTTCTTT; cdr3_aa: CASSLGVNTEAFF
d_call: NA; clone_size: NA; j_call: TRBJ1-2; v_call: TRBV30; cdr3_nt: TGTGCCTGGAGTAACCCAGGGCCTCCCTATGGCTACACCTTC; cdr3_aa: CAWSNPGPPYGYTF
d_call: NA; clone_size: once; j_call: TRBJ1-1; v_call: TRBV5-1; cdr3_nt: TGCGCCAGCAGCTTGGTAGGGGGTAACACTGAAGCTTTCTTT; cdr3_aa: CASSLVGGNTEAFF
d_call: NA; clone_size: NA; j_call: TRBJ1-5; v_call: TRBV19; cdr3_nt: TGTGCCAGTAGTTTCCAGGGAAGCAATCAGCCCCAGCATTTT; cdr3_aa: CASSFQGSNQPQHF
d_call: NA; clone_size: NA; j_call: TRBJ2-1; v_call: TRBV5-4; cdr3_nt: TGTGCCAGCAGCTTCGCTAGCAACTCCTACAATGAGCAGTTCTTC; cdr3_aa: CASSFASNSYNEQFF